The rows below give T cell receptor beta chains drawn from one sample of a study of blood T cell repertoires in COVID-19. Clones were read by immunoSEQ multiplex PCR, and TCRdb kept only the in-frame ones, dropping some. The sample holds about 170,000 clones, roughly four fifths seen once. Sequenced sample: peripheral blood. Receptors originate from a woman older than 75 with acute or convalescent COVID-19. Each CDR3 is given with its conserved first and last residue. The order of the fields is V gene, J gene, D gene, clone size, CDR3 protein, CDR3 DNA. A D gene is named only where the DNA matches it firmly. Clone size is shown for a subset of rows, as once, few, many or a class of expanded clone.

TRBV7-2	TRBJ1-5	-	few	CASSSRPGEYNQPQHF	TGTGCCAGCAGCTCAAGGCCAGGGGAGTACAATCAGCCCCAGCATTTT
TRBV5-4	TRBJ2-1	-	-	CASSLDVSSYNEQFF	TGTGCCAGCAGCTTGGATGTTAGCTCCTACAATGAGCAGTTCTTC
TRBV4-3	TRBJ2-1	TRBD2	-	CASSHDPSGRFNEQFF	TGCGCCAGCAGCCATGATCCTAGCGGGAGGTTCAATGAGCAGTTCTTC
TRBV7-2	TRBJ2-5	TRBD2	-	CASSWTSGGAVETQYF	TGTGCCAGCAGCTGGACTAGCGGGGGGGCCGTCGAGACCCAGTACTTC
TRBV4-2	TRBJ1-2	TRBD1	-	CASSQDGTDHGYTF	TGTGCCAGCAGCCAAGATGGGACAGATCATGGCTACACCTTC
TRBV7-3	TRBJ2-3	TRBD2	-	CASSLAGGLDTQYF	TGTGCCAGCAGCTTAGCGGGGGGGCTGGATACGCAGTATTTT
TRBV13	TRBJ2-7	-	-	CASSFRGGNEQYF	TGTGCCAGCAGCTTTAGGGGAGGAAACGAGCAGTACTTC
TRBV27	TRBJ2-5	TRBD1	-	CASSQDRAQETQYF	TGTGCCAGCAGCCAAGACAGGGCGCAAGAGACCCAGTACTTC
TRBV6-6	TRBJ1-2	-	-	CASSLSGQGYGYTF	TGTGCCAGCAGCCTAAGTGGGCAGGGGTATGGCTACACCTTC
TRBV10-3	TRBJ1-6	TRBD1	-	CAISEGTGSDSPLHF	TGTGCCATCAGTGAGGGGACAGGATCGGATTCACCCCTCCACTTT
TRBV6-1	TRBJ2-7	-	-	CASSDHYEQYF	TGTGCCAGCAGTGACCACTACGAGCAGTACTTC
TRBV6-5	TRBJ1-1	-	-	CASSYSNEGEAFF	TGTGCCAGCAGTTACTCGAACGAGGGTGAAGCTTTCTTT
TRBV5-6	TRBJ1-1	TRBD1	-	CASSSGQGLNTEAFF	TGTGCCAGCAGCTCCGGACAGGGTTTGAACACTGAAGCTTTCTTT
TRBV7-9	TRBJ2-1	TRBD1	-	CASRVGTVGYNEQFF	TGTGCCAGCAGGGTAGGGACAGTCGGGTACAATGAGCAGTTCTTC
TRBV18	TRBJ2-1	-	-	CASSPRLGQGGSYNEQFF	TGTGCCAGCTCACCACGGTTGGGTCAGGGTGGGTCCTACAATGAGCAGTTCTTC
TRBV19	TRBJ2-1	-	-	CASSPRRHINEQFF	TGTGCCAGTAGCCCCAGGCGACATATTAATGAGCAGTTCTTC
TRBV10-3	TRBJ2-7	-	-	CAISEVAVSDEQYF	TGTGCCATCAGTGAGGTGGCAGTTAGCGACGAGCAGTACTTC
TRBV29-1	TRBJ2-5	TRBD1	-	CSVEGQGALGETQYF	TGCAGCGTTGAAGGACAGGGGGCACTCGGGGAGACCCAGTACTTC
TRBV7-9	TRBJ2-3	TRBD2	-	CASSLTSGFHTDTQYF	TGTGCCAGCAGCCTGACTAGCGGGTTCCACACAGATACGCAGTATTTT
TRBV5-1	TRBJ2-5	TRBD2	-	CASSSDAASGRAGGSAQYF	TGCGCCAGCAGCTCGGACGCGGCTAGCGGGAGAGCCGGGGGATCTGCCCAGTACTTC
TRBV5-1	TRBJ2-3	TRBD2	-	CASSLSSSGGGTDTQYF	TGCGCCAGCAGCTTGAGTTCTAGCGGGGGTGGCACAGATACGCAGTATTTT
TRBV19	TRBJ1-4	-	-	CASSIQGSLGEKLFF	TGTGCCAGTAGTATACAGGGTTCATTGGGTGAAAAACTGTTTTTT
TRBV19	TRBJ1-6	-	-	CASSIVAGDNSPLHF	TGTGCCAGTAGTATAGTTGCAGGTGATAATTCACCCCTCCACTTT
TRBV9	TRBJ2-1	-	many	CASSVTTEANEQFF	TGTGCCAGCAGCGTAACAACGGAGGCCAATGAGCAGTTCTTC
TRBV7-2	TRBJ1-3	TRBD1	few	CASSLRSGGAGNTIYF	TGTGCCAGCAGCCTCCGTTCAGGGGGTGCTGGAAACACCATATATTTT
TRBV7-8	TRBJ1-5	-	-	CASSRQTNQPQHF	TGTGCCAGCAGTAGACAGACCAATCAGCCCCAGCATTTT
TRBV5-5	TRBJ2-1	TRBD2	few	CASSFREDYNEQFF	TGTGCCAGCAGCTTCCGGGAGGACTACAATGAGCAGTTCTTC
TRBV3-1/TRBV3-2	TRBJ2-3	TRBD2	-	CASSHHELAVPGTQYF	TGTGCCAGCAGCCACCACGAACTAGCGGTTCCGGGTACGCAGTATTTT
TRBV5-1	TRBJ1-3	-	-	CASSFAAGTSGNTIYF	TGCGCCAGCAGCTTCGCCGCGGGGACCTCTGGAAACACCATATATTTT
TRBV5-1	TRBJ1-2	-	-	CASSQQAEFYGYTF	TGCGCCAGCAGCCAACAGGCGGAATTCTATGGCTACACCTTC
TRBV30	TRBJ1-1	-	-	CARTGLNTEAFF	TGTGCCCGAACAGGGCTGAACACTGAAGCTTTCTTT
TRBV24-1	TRBJ2-3	TRBD1	-	CATSGDGTGSTDTQYF	TGTGCCACCAGTGGGGACGGGACAGGGAGCACAGATACGCAGTATTTT
TRBV6-5	TRBJ2-1	-	-	CASTNTLYNEQFF	TGTGCCAGCACCAACACCCTTTACAATGAGCAGTTCTTC
TRBV5-1	TRBJ1-6	-	-	CASSLRQDPNSPLHF	TGCGCCAGCAGCCTAAGACAGGACCCTAATTCACCCCTCCACTTT
TRBV10-3	TRBJ1-5	-	once	CAISESGRGQPQHF	TGTGCCATCAGTGAGTCTGGAAGGGGTCAGCCCCAGCATTTT
TRBV5-1	TRBJ2-1	TRBD2	once	CASSPSSGLAGSYNEQFF	TGCGCCAGCAGCCCAAGCTCCGGACTAGCGGGTTCCTACAATGAGCAGTTCTTC
TRBV19	TRBJ1-1	TRBD1	-	CASSKQTGGVSNTEAFF	TGTGCCAGTAGTAAGCAAACAGGGGGGGTATCGAACACTGAAGCTTTCTTT
TRBV14	TRBJ1-2	-	-	CASSQGEEVNYGYTF	TGTGCCAGCAGCCAAGGGGAGGAGGTAAACTATGGCTACACCTTC
TRBV2	TRBJ2-7	TRBD1	-	CASRGTGGLREQYF	TGTGCCAGCAGGGGGACAGGGGGCCTTCGCGAGCAGTACTTC
TRBV30	TRBJ2-7	-	-	CAWSTSYEQYF	TGTGCCTGGAGTACATCCTACGAGCAGTACTTC
TRBV7-2	TRBJ2-3	-	-	CASSSDSQRTDTQYF	TGTGCCAGCAGCTCAGACTCCCAGCGCACAGATACGCAGTATTTT
TRBV20-1	TRBJ2-1	TRBD1	-	CSASFNRGPSYNEQFF	TGCAGTGCCAGTTTCAACAGGGGGCCATCCTACAATGAGCAGTTCTTC
TRBV4-2	TRBJ1-1	TRBD1	-	CASSRITGGGTEAFF	TGTGCCAGCAGCAGAATTACAGGGGGCGGCACTGAAGCTTTCTTT
TRBV19	TRBJ1-6	TRBD1	-	CASSITGTGASPLHF	TGTGCCAGTAGTATAACCGGGACAGGGGCTTCACCCCTCCACTTT
TRBV5-6	TRBJ2-1	-	-	CASSSLYGGPRNEQFF	TGTGCCAGCAGTTCTCTTTACGGGGGGCCTCGGAATGAGCAGTTCTTC
TRBV14	TRBJ2-7	-	-	CASSQDRGARQYF	TGTGCCAGCAGCCAAGATCGGGGGGCGAGGCAGTACTTC
TRBV5-1	TRBJ2-5	TRBD2	-	CASSLGGTSGGAEETQYF	TGCGCCAGCAGCTTGGGCGGGACTAGCGGGGGGGCCGAAGAGACCCAGTACTTC
TRBV27	TRBJ1-3	-	-	CASRRTAGNTIYF	TGTGCCAGCAGACGGACAGCTGGAAACACCATATATTTT
TRBV5-4	TRBJ2-6	-	-	CASSLGQVSGANVLTF	TGTGCCAGCAGCTTGGGACAAGTCTCTGGGGCCAACGTCCTGACTTTC
TRBV19	TRBJ2-7	TRBD1	-	CASSVGTETYEQYF	TGTGCCAGTAGTGTCGGGACAGAGACCTACGAGCAGTACTTC
TRBV5-4	TRBJ2-1	-	-	CASSLGQGIYNEQFF	TGTGCCAGCAGCTTGGGTCAGGGGATTTACAATGAGCAGTTCTTC
TRBV12-3/TRBV12-4	TRBJ1-1	-	once	CASKYRAGTEAFF	TGTGCCAGCAAGTACAGGGCGGGTACTGAAGCTTTCTTT
TRBV5-1	TRBJ2-2	-	-	CASSLLEGRPGELFF	TGCGCCAGCAGCTTGTTGGAGGGTAGGCCCGGGGAGCTGTTTTTT
TRBV9	TRBJ2-1	-	-	CASSPHGQVGNEQFF	TGTGCCAGCAGCCCCCACGGACAAGTTGGGAATGAGCAGTTCTTC
TRBV30	TRBJ1-5	-	many	CAWSVAGHQPQHF	TGTGCCTGGAGTGTAGCAGGGCATCAGCCCCAGCATTTT
TRBV7-8	TRBJ2-7	TRBD2	few	CASSPGGYEQYF	TGTGCCAGCTCCCCGGGGGGCTACGAGCAGTACTTC
TRBV15	TRBJ2-2	TRBD2	-	CATSRDLGLAGGGELFF	TGTGCCACCAGCAGAGATTTAGGACTAGCGGGGGGCGGGGAGCTGTTTTTT